This TCR beta chain was observed in a study of cytomegalovirus exposure and HLA in healthy donors. Findings and limits, study-wide: In a later analysis, V- and J-gene trimming of beta chains associated with a DCLRE1C missense variant, replicated independently. Under in vitro conditions, a few CMV-associated chains were confirmed as specific for CMV antigens. TCR association rates varied by HLA locus in a later analysis, with DRB1 highest and HLA-C lowest.

Details on this clone: The target antigen is unknown.

Looked up from germline, CDR1 is LNHDA and CDR2 is SQIVND (reference sequence). This CDR3 is 15 amino acids long. Trimming stripped 2 bases from V and 2 bases from J, with 12 bases between. PCR used 60 Vbeta primers and 13 Jbeta primers. The protocol was immunoSEQ multiplex PCR, while the TCRdb copy is restricted to in-frame clones and leaves out a portion. The sample lists under 45,000 clones, 60% to 80% occurring once. Material: PBMCs. This sequence was found in a man younger than 40 in good health and CMV-seronegative. V usage is TRBV19 and J usage is TRBJ1-2, with a tentative D call TRBD1 (6 bases). CDR3 protein: CASSIWDTINYGYTF. Written as DNA, the CDR3 is TGTGCCAGTAGTATATGGGACACGATAAACTATGGCTACACCTTC.